These 25 T cell receptor beta chains were sequenced from one sample in a study of blood T cell repertoires in COVID-19. The assay was immunoSEQ multiplex PCR, and TCRdb's table has in-frame clones only and misses some. The table has more than 250,000 clones, 86% seen once. The sequencing input was peripheral blood. The receptors here all came from a woman aged 45-65 years with acute or convalescent COVID-19.

V usage is TRBV9 and J usage is TRBJ1-5; D not certain. V was shortened by 4 bases and J by 5 bases, with 13 bases between the two germline ends. The length of the CDR3 is 14 residues. From germline, CDR1 is SGDLS and CDR2 YYNGEE. Here the CDR3 DNA reads TGTGCCAGCAGCTCAGAGGTAGGCGATCAGCCCCAGCATTTT. It yields the protein CASSSEVGDQPQHF.

This chain uses TRBV19 with TRBJ2-1, with TRBD1 matching over 8 bases. This CDR3 has 17 residues. J gave up 5 bases and V 5 bases, and 14 bases lay outside the gene matches. Looked up from germline, CDR1 is LNHDA and CDR2 is SQIVND (reference sequence). The CDR3 region has the DNA TGTGCCAGTAGTTCGGCCAGGACAGGGCAAGGGGACAATGAGCAGTTCTTC. Its protein product is CASSSARTGQGDNEQFF.

The chain recombines TRBV5-1 with TRBJ1-2; TRBD1 might be the D (5 bases). Germline CDR1 and CDR2: SGHRS and YFSETQ. The CDR3 has 14 residues. Deletions cut 0 bases from V and 5 bases from J, with 11 bases between. The CDR3 reads CASSLGRVEYGYTF. Here the CDR3 DNA reads TGCGCCAGCAGCTTGGGCAGGGTTGAATATGGCTACACCTTC.

Here the CDR3 DNA reads TGTGCCTGGAGTGTAGCCTTCCAAGAGACCCAGTACTTC. It specifies CAWSVAFQETQYF. The rearrangement joins TRBV30 to TRBJ2-5, with D uncertain. V shed 0 bases and J shed 1 base, with 6 bases lying between them. The CDR3 has 13 residues. Germline-derived CDR1 and CDR2 are GTSNPN and SVGIG (reference sequence).

This chain joins TRBV24-1 and TRBJ2-1; TRBD1 matches at 12 bases. The CDR3 is 17 residues long. V shed 3 bases and J 6 bases; nucleotides not matched to a gene: 8. Germline assignment: CDR1 KGHDR and CDR2 SFDVKD. CDR3 in amino acids: CATSDMMGQGAGNEQFF. The CDR3 bases are TGTGCCACCAGTGATATGATGGGACAGGGGGCGGGCAATGAGCAGTTCTTC.

The rearrangement joins TRBV7-7 to TRBJ2-7; 8 nucleotides match TRBD2. The CDR3 is made up of 15 amino acids. From germline, CDR1 is SSHAT and CDR2 FNYEAQ (reference sequence). Trimming cost V 6 bases and J 4 bases; bases outside gene matches: 11. CDR3 loop: CASSPETSGAYEQYF. The CDR3, as DNA: TGTGCCAGCAGTCCCGAAACTAGCGGAGCATACGAGCAGTACTTC.

The rearrangement links TRBV30 to TRBJ1-2; D is undetermined. The CDR3 length is 17 residues. Trimming removed 3 bases at V and 1 base at J, with 21 bases between. From germline, CDR1 is GTSNPN and CDR2 SVGIG (reference sequence). This chain's CDR3 is CAWRVSIVRRVNYGYTF. DNA of the CDR3: TGTGCCTGGAGAGTGTCCATCGTTCGTAGAGTTAACTATGGCTACACCTTC.

The V call is TRBV28, the J call TRBJ1-2; D not resolved. The germline V gene has CDR1 MDHEN and CDR2 SYDVKM. The CDR3 totals 15 residues. The ends were cut back, 5 bases at V and 4 bases at J, with 17 bases in the middle. In DNA, the CDR3 is TGTGCCAGCAGTCCCGGAGCACATCTCAGCTATGGCTACACCTTC. This gives the protein CASSPGAHLSYGYTF.

The V call is TRBV27, the J call TRBJ1-1; D is ambiguous. This CDR3 region has 17 residues. Germline V gene data show CDR1 as MNHEY and CDR2 as SMNVEV (reference sequence). Trimming stripped 2 bases from V and 3 bases from J, with 19 bases between. The CDR3 region is CASSLHRQTGVYTEAFF. CDR3 coding DNA: TGTGCCAGCAGTTTACACAGACAAACGGGAGTGTACACTGAAGCTTTCTTT.

The chain has TRBV6-4 and TRBJ2-1, with 8 bases matching TRBD1. CDR1 and CDR2 (germline): MRHNA, SNTAGT. The V gene end was trimmed by 8 bases and the J gene end by 0 bases; junction bases not matched to a gene: 6. CDR3 length: 15 residues. The CDR3 bases are TGTGCCAGCGGTAGACAGGGGAGCTCCTACAATGAGCAGTTCTTC. Protein sequence: CASGRQGSSYNEQFF.

CDR3 in DNA: TGTGCCACCAGTGGGCTTTCTATGGGGAGTGGGGAGACCCAGTACTTC. Its protein product is CATSGLSMGSGETQYF. The V and J genes are TRBV24-1 and TRBJ2-5; perhaps TRBD2 as D (5 bases). The V end lost 5 bases, the J end lost 5 bases, and 20 bases lay between the germline ends. Germline V gene data show CDR1 as KGHDR and CDR2 as SFDVKD. The CDR3 loop spans 16 amino acids.

The J gene is TRBJ1-1, the V gene TRBV18, with D uncertain. With 6 bases removed from V and 4 bases from J, the gap between germline ends came to 12 bases. The germline V gene encodes CDR1 KGHSH and CDR2 LQKENI. The CDR3 consists of 13 residues. DNA for the CDR3: TGTGCCAGCTCCTTCTCAGGAGGCACTGAAGCTTTCTTT. Translation gives CASSFSGGTEAFF.

The chain has TRBV9 and TRBJ1-1; D is possibly TRBD1 (5 bases). Germline V gene sequence: CDR1 SGDLS, CDR2 YYNGEE. The V gene lost 2 bases and the J gene lost 7 bases, with 12 bases spanning the gap. The CDR3 is 13 amino acids. The CDR3 is CASSVRVDGEAFF. In DNA, the CDR3 is TGTGCCAGCAGCGTCAGGGTTGACGGTGAAGCTTTCTTT.

This clone has only one observation. The chain carries TRBV6-6 and TRBJ1-6; TRBD1 matches at 7 bases. Germline CDR1 is MNHNY and CDR2 is SVGAGI (reference sequence). V lost 8 bases and J lost 6; bases outside the gene matches: 7. CDR3 length equals 14 residues. The CDR3 loop is CASVVAGGNSPLHF. CDR3 DNA: TGTGCCAGCGTTGTCGCAGGGGGTAATTCACCCCTCCACTTT.

In the case of this clone: The junction departs from germline at one end; a sequencing error may be responsible. The chain recombines TRBV2 with TRBJ2-7, with a possible D match to TRBD2 (6 bases). CDR1 and CDR2 from the germline V gene are SNHLY and FYNNEI. The CDR3 extends over 13 amino acids. CDR3 amino acids: CASSPPGVVSYHF. The CDR3 DNA is TGTGCCAGCAGCCCCCCGGGAGTTGTGTCTTACCACTTC.

The genes are TRBV5-1 and TRBJ2-2; D is ambiguous. Germline V CDR1 and CDR2: SGHRS, YFSETQ. The CDR3 runs to 13 residues. V was pared by 7 bases and J by 1 base, with 8 bases between. In DNA, the CDR3 is TGCGCCAGCCAGGATATGAACACCGGGGAGCTGTTTTTT. Translated, it gives CASQDMNTGELFF. The full variable domain, with the rest looked up from reference TRBV5-1 and TRBJ2-2, is KAGVTQTPRYLIKTRGQQVTLSCSPISGHRSVSWYQQTPGQGLQFLFEYFSETQRNKGNFPGRFSGRQFSNSRSEMNVSTLELGDSALYLCASQDMNTGELFFGEGSRLTVL.

The J gene is TRBJ2-7, the V gene TRBV28; D may be TRBD2 (6 bases). V lost 2 bases to trimming and J lost 3 bases, with 11 bases between them. The CDR3 has 14 amino acids. Per the germline V gene, CDR1 is MDHEN and CDR2 is SYDVKM. CDR3 loop: CASSLSSGNYEQYF. Here the CDR3 DNA reads TGTGCCAGCAGTTTAAGTAGCGGAAACTACGAGCAGTACTTC. The whole variable domain, remainder taken from reference TRBV28 and TRBJ2-7, is DVKVTQSSRYLVKRTGEKVFLECVQDMDHENMFWYRQDPGLGLRLIYFSYDVKMKEKGDIPEGYSVSREKKERFSLILESASTNQTSMYLCASSLSSGNYEQYFGPGTRLTVT.

This chain joins TRBV21-1 and TRBJ2-7; the DNA was not used to check the table's D call, TRBD1. TRBV21-1 is shown as a pseudogene. The CDR3 is made up of 15 amino acids. CDR3 sequence reads: CASSRQGKYPYEQYF. CDR3 in DNA: TGTGCCAGCAGCCGACAGGGGAAATACCCCTACGAGCAGTACTTC.

The gene calls are TRBV29-1 and TRBJ2-1; 10 nucleotides match TRBD2. In germline, CDR1 is SQVTM, CDR2 ANQGSEA. V lost 7 bases to trimming and J lost 6 bases; unmatched junction nucleotides: 6. The CDR3 totals 13 residues. In nucleotides, the CDR3 is TGCAGCGCTCTGGGACTAGCGAGCAATGAGCAGTTCTTC. Encoded protein: CSALGLASNEQFF.

The chain joins TRBV29-1 to TRBJ1-1; 7 bases fit TRBD1. V gave up 7 bases and J gave up 3 bases; unmatched junction bases: 8. Germline CDR1 reads SQVTM; CDR2 reads ANQGSEA. The CDR3 totals 13 residues. The chain's CDR3 is CSANRGLDTEAFF. CDR3 in DNA: TGCAGCGCAAACAGGGGTTTGGACACTGAAGCTTTCTTT.

This chain links TRBV7-9 with TRBJ1-2; 7 nucleotides match TRBD1. V shed 5 bases and J 5 bases; nucleotides not matched to a gene: 11. Germline CDR1 and CDR2: SEHNR and FQNEAQ (reference sequence). CDR3 length: 15 amino acids. In DNA form, the CDR3 reads TGTGCCAGCAGCACTGACAGGGCTCGGATTTATGGCTACACCTTC. Protein sequence: CASSTDRARIYGYTF.

This rearrangement joins TRBV10-2 to TRBJ1-1; TRBD1 agrees at 7 bases. V lost 6 bases and J lost 4; bases outside the gene matches: 8. Germline V gives CDR1 WSHSY, CDR2 SAAADI. This CDR3 is built from 14 residues. The CDR3 DNA follows: TGCGCCAGCAGCCGCGGACAGGCGTTCACTGAAGCTTTCTTT. Protein: CASSRGQAFTEAFF.

The chain uses TRBV5-1 and TRBJ1-2; D gene uncertain. Germline V gives CDR1 SGHRS, CDR2 YFSETQ. The CDR3 totals 14 residues. Between the trimmed V and J ends, which lost 0 bases and 4 bases, there was a span of 10 bases. The DNA of the CDR3 is TGCGCCAGCAGCTTGGGGGCCTACCTCTATGGCTACACCTTC. It is translated as CASSLGAYLYGYTF.

DNA for the CDR3: TGTGCCAGCAGTTACTCAACCCTACAGGGGCTCAATTCACCCCTCCACTTT. This sequence encodes CASSYSTLQGLNSPLHF. The chain recombines TRBV6-2 or TRBV6-3 with TRBJ1-6; the match to TRBD1 covers 7 bases. Per germline, CDR1 MNHEY and CDR2 SVGEGT. V lost 0 bases to trimming and J lost 7 bases; unmatched junction nucleotides: 9. This CDR3 comprises 17 residues.

In the case of this clone: The sample carries other DNA sequences with the same CDR3. This chain connects TRBV5-1 to TRBJ1-2; D is possibly TRBD1 (6 bases). The CDR3 length is 14 residues. Trimming removed 4 bases at V and 0 bases at J, with 10 bases between. Germline CDR1 reads SGHRS; CDR2 reads YFSETQ. In nucleotides, the CDR3 is TGCGCCAGCAGCCTGGACAGAACTAACTATGGCTACACCTTC. Translated: CASSLDRTNYGYTF.